This paragraph covers one T cell receptor beta chain sequence. This specimen comes from a study of blood T cell repertoires in COVID-19. Using immunoSEQ multiplex PCR, the repertoire was profiled, and TCRdb retains in-frame clones only, with some absent. The data contain roughly 330,000 clones, over 80% of them singletons. Participants had their cohort set by participant-reported clinical history. Donors in Cohort 3 counted as recovered after two negative PCRs, clearance, or symptom resolution. The CDR3 extends over 12 amino acids. The germline V and J ends were trimmed by 2 bases and 7 bases, with 8 bases remaining between them. The V gene's germline CDR1 is SGHVT and CDR2 SQSDAQ.

The chain carries TRBV7-4 and TRBJ1-2; D gene unclear. What was sequenced was PBMCs or T cells enriched from blood (not recorded which). The TCR was taken from a young man who had recovered from COVID-19. The CDR3 DNA sequence: TGTGCCAGCAGCTTATCGGGTGCTGGCTACACCTTC. Amino acid sequence: CASSLSGAGYTF.